Listed below are T cell receptor beta chains from one sample, sequenced in a study of identical twins. Via MiXCR, TCRdb re-called the 5' RACE reads, giving one row per CDR3 protein. The table lists 450,000 to 600,000 distinct CDR3 sequences, 20% to 25% of them singletons. These data also formed part of another study, on yellow fever vaccine responses in identical twins.

The sample taken for sequencing was CD4+ T cells sorted from blood. The receptor source for this set is a woman between 18 and 30 years old in good health. The CDR3 runs from the conserved cysteine through the conserved F or W. The D gene is left open where the match is weak. Size is stated for part of the rows, as once, few or many counts, or as a class when the clone is expanded.

abundance,d_gene,v_gene,j_gene,CDR3aa,CDR3nt
NA,NA,TRBV5-6,TRBJ2-7,CASSSKAGYEQYF,TGTGCCAGCAGCAGCAAGGCAGGGTACGAGCAGTACTTC
NA,NA,TRBV5-8,TRBJ1-5,CASSLYGQPQHF,TGTGCCAGCAGCTTGTATGGGCAGCCCCAGCATTTT
NA,NA,TRBV20-1,TRBJ1-2,CSAGHFNYGYTF,TGCAGTGCTGGACACTTTAACTATGGCTACACCTTC
NA,TRBD1,TRBV4-1,TRBJ2-5,CASSQVRTGGETQYF,TGCGCCAGCAGCCAAGTGAGGACAGGAGGCGAGACCCAGTACTTC
NA,NA,TRBV6-1,TRBJ2-2,CASIRGLSTRGELFF,TGTGCCAGCATAAGGGGCCTCTCCACGAGGGGGGAGCTGTTTTTT
NA,NA,TRBV24-1,TRBJ2-2,CATSDRAYTGELFF,TGTGCCACCAGTGACAGGGCGTACACCGGGGAGCTGTTTTTT
NA,NA,TRBV3-1,TRBJ1-2,CASSPKRGSYNYGYTF,TGTGCCAGCAGCCCAAAGCGTGGGTCATATAACTATGGCTACACCTTC
few,NA,TRBV24-1,TRBJ2-5,CATSTALGDETQYF,TGTGCCACCAGTACCGCCCTGGGCGATGAGACCCAGTACTTC
few,TRBD2,TRBV5-1,TRBJ2-1,CASSSRGLAGDNEQFF,TGCGCCAGCAGCTCAAGAGGACTAGCGGGGGACAATGAGCAGTTCTTC
few,TRBD2,TRBV10-3,TRBJ2-1,CAISESRVAGDRNNEQFF,TGTGCCATCAGTGAGTCGAGGGTAGCGGGGGACCGCAACAATGAGCAGTTCTTC
many,TRBD2,TRBV18,TRBJ2-3,CASSPGLAGVDTQYF,TGTGCCAGCTCACCCGGACTAGCGGGAGTAGATACGCAGTATTTT
NA,NA,TRBV7-2,TRBJ2-7,CASSEAASSYEQYF,TGTGCCAGCAGCGAGGCGGCCAGCTCCTACGAGCAGTACTTC
few,TRBD2,TRBV27,TRBJ2-2,CASSFLAGGPGTGELFF,TGTGCCAGCAGTTTCCTAGCGGGAGGGCCCGGCACCGGGGAGCTGTTTTTT
few,TRBD1,TRBV29-1,TRBJ2-7,CSARGSSYEQYF,TGCAGCGCCAGGGGGAGCTCCTACGAGCAGTACTTC
few,NA,TRBV10-3,TRBJ2-3,CAALGNTDTQYF,TGTGCCGCGTTAGGCAACACAGATACGCAGTATTTT
few,NA,TRBV24-1,TRBJ2-1,CATSDRFYNEQFF,TGTGCCACCAGTGATCGATTCTACAATGAGCAGTTCTTC
NA,NA,TRBV29-1,TRBJ2-1,CSISRSEQFF,TGCAGCATTAGCCGGTCAGAGCAGTTCTTC
few,NA,TRBV5-1,TRBJ2-1,CASSWRGYEQFF,TGCGCCAGCAGCTGGCGGGGCTATGAGCAGTTCTTC
NA,NA,TRBV2,TRBJ2-7,CASRTLDYEQYF,TGTGCCAGCAGAACCCTCGACTACGAGCAGTACTTC
NA,NA,TRBV5-1,TRBJ2-5,CASSQNSAIGTQYF,TGCGCCAGCAGCCAGAATAGCGCTATCGGGACCCAGTACTTC
many,NA,TRBV12-3/TRBV12-4,TRBJ2-1,CASGQGDEQFF,TGTGCCAGCGGTCAAGGCGATGAGCAGTTCTTC
NA,NA,TRBV12-3/TRBV12-4,TRBJ2-1,CASSLRPNYNEQFF,TGTGCCAGCAGTTTAAGGCCGAACTACAATGAGCAGTTCTTC
few,NA,TRBV3-1,TRBJ1-5,CASSPLVKGQPQHF,TGTGCCAGCAGCCCCCTCGTCAAAGGACAGCCCCAGCATTTT
few,NA,TRBV5-1,TRBJ2-1,CASSSNRVSYNEQFF,TGCGCCAGCAGCTCGAACCGGGTCTCCTACAATGAGCAGTTCTTC